The 11 T cell receptor beta chains in this list originate from one sample, sequenced in a study of T cell responses to AZD1222 COVID-19 vaccine. TCRdb's table, derived via immunoSEQ multiplex PCR, lists solely in-frame clones and lacks some. In the table there are about 130,000 clones, 89% of which are singletons. Sequencing used peripheral blood, obtained 28 days after the second AZD1222 dose. The receptor set was obtained from an adult who received the AZD1222 COVID-19 vaccine.

This sequence joins TRBV19 and TRBJ2-2; D is unresolved. The germline V gene has CDR1 LNHDA and CDR2 SQIVND (reference sequence). V was clipped by 2 bases and J by 2 bases, with 12 bases between them. This CDR3 has 16 amino acids. CDR3 region: CASSIFGRANTGELFF. The CDR3 DNA follows: TGTGCCAGTAGTATATTTGGACGAGCCAACACCGGGGAGCTGTTTTTT.

V is TRBV19 and J is TRBJ1-4; D gene unclear. The CDR3 is 13 residues long. V lost 6 bases to trimming and J lost 6 bases, with 11 bases between them. Per germline, CDR1 LNHDA and CDR2 SQIVND (reference sequence). CDR3 coding DNA: TGTGCCAGTAGCCGGGGAGGAGATGAAAAACTGTTTTTT. Its protein product is CASSRGGDEKLFF.

The chain combines TRBV7-9 with TRBJ1-1; D is possibly TRBD1 (5 bases). V was trimmed by 1 base and J by 5 bases, leaving 11 bases between them. Germline CDR1 is SEHNR and CDR2 is FQNEAQ (reference sequence). The CDR3 sequence is 14 residues long. For the CDR3, the DNA is TGTGCCAGCAGCTTAGACGGGGCTTGGACTGAAGCTTTCTTT. Encoded protein: CASSLDGAWTEAFF.

This clone was seen once. The chain employs TRBV7-9 and TRBJ2-7; the match to TRBD1 covers 8 bases. V trimming: 8 bases; J trimming: 1 base; junction bases outside the gene matches: 19. Per the germline V gene, CDR1 is SEHNR and CDR2 is FQNEAQ (reference sequence). CDR3 length: 18 residues. CDR3 residues: CASGSGQGAPRGSYEQYF. DNA for the CDR3: TGTGCCAGCGGTAGCGGACAGGGCGCTCCTAGAGGTTCCTACGAGCAGTACTTC.

The chain is built from TRBV6-5 and TRBJ1-3; possible D gene TRBD1, 6 bases. The germline gives CDR1 MNHEY, CDR2 SVGAGI. V lost 5 bases to trimming and J lost 4 bases, with 12 bases between them. The CDR3 totals 14 residues. The CDR3 here is CASSRSGVGNTIYF. DNA for the CDR3: TGTGCCAGCAGTCGCTCAGGGGTCGGAAACACCATATATTTT.

This chain's CDR3 is CASSLAIAGVASYNEQFF. DNA of the CDR3: TGCGCCAGCAGCTTGGCCATAGCGGGAGTCGCCTCCTACAATGAGCAGTTCTTC. The rearrangement links TRBV5-1 to TRBJ2-1; 9 positions agree with TRBD2. CDR3 length: 18 residues. V lost 0 bases and J lost 0; bases outside the gene matches: 7. Germline-derived CDR1 and CDR2 are SGHRS and YFSETQ.

The V call is TRBV7-6, the J call TRBJ1-1; TRBD1 matches at 8 bases. CDR1 SGHVS and CDR2 FNYEAQ come from the germline V gene. CDR3 length equals 16 residues. The trim removed 4 bases at V and 0 bases at J, leaving 7 bases unmatched. The CDR3 region is CASSSQGTGMNTEAFF. In DNA form, the CDR3 reads TGTGCCAGCAGCTCCCAAGGGACAGGCATGAACACTGAAGCTTTCTTT.

Here the CDR3 DNA reads TGTGCCAGCAGCTTCCAATTGGGGGACAGCGCTAACTATGGCTACACCTTC. Translation: CASSFQLGDSANYGYTF. J is TRBJ1-2 and V is TRBV11-2; 7 bases line up with TRBD1. Germline V CDR1 and CDR2: SGHAT, FQNNGV. The V and J ends lost 3 bases and 0 bases, in that order; junction bases with no gene match: 10. This CDR3 spans 17 amino acids.

A remark on this clone: Other DNA sequences from this sample encode an identical CDR3 as well. The V and J genes are TRBV9 and TRBJ1-3; no clear D gene. The CDR3 is 14 amino acids. The V gene lost 0 bases and the J gene lost 0 bases, with 4 bases spanning the gap. CDR1 SGDLS and CDR2 YYNGEE come from the germline V gene. CDR3 in amino acids: CASSVASSGNTIYF. The CDR3 DNA sequence: TGTGCCAGCAGCGTAGCTAGCTCTGGAAACACCATATATTTT.

The V gene is TRBV5-8, the J gene TRBJ1-1; 11 bases align to TRBD1. Germline assignment: CDR1 SGHTS and CDR2 YDEGEE. V was pared by 1 base and J by 5 bases, with 10 bases of the junction left unmatched. This CDR3 is 17 amino acids long. The CDR3 bases are TGTGCCAGCAGCTTGTGGAGAGGGGGACAGGGGGTAACTGAAGCTTTCTTT. As protein: CASSLWRGGQGVTEAFF.

The V and J genes are TRBV6-6 and TRBJ1-1; no firm D call. The CDR3 totals 13 residues. Germline CDR1 MNHNY, CDR2 SVGAGI (reference sequence). V gave up 5 bases and J gave up 2 bases, with 9 bases separating them. This CDR3 is CASSTGFNTEAFF. The CDR3 coding sequence is TGTGCCAGCAGTACGGGGTTCAACACTGAAGCTTTCTTT.